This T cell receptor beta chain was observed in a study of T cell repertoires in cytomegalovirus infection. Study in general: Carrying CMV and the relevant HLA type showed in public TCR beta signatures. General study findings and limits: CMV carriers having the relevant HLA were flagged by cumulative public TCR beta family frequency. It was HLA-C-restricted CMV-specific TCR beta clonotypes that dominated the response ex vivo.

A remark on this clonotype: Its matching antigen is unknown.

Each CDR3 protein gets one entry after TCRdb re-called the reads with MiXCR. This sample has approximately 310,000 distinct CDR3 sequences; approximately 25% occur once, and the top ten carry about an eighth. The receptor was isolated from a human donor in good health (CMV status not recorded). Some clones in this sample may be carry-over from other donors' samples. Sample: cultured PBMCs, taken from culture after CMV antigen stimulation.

CDR3 sequence: CASSYYADRVRYGYTF. The CDR3 region has the DNA TGTGCCAGCAGTTATTACGCCGACAGGGTTAGATATGGCTACACCTTC. The chain combines TRBV6-6 with TRBJ1-2; 7 nucleotides agree with TRBD1. The CDR3 spans 16 residues. The germline V gene encodes CDR1 MNHNY and CDR2 SVGAGI (reference sequence). Trimming removed 3 bases from V and 5 bases from J; junction bases left unmatched: 12.